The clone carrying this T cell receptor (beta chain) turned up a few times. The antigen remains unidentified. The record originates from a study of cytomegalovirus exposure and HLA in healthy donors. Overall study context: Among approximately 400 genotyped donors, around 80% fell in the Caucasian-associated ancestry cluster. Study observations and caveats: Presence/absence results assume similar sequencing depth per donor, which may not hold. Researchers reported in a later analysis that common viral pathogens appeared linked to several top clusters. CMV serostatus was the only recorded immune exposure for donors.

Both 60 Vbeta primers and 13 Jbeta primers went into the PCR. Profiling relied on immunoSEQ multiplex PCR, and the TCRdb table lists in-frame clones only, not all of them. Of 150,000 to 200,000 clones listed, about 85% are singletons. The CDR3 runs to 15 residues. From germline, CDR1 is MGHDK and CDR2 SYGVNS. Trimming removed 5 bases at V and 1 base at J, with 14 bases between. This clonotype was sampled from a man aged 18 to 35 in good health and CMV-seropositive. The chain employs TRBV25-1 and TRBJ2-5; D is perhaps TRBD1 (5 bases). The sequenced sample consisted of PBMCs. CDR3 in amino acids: CASSPLTGIQETQYF. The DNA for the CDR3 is TGTGCCAGCAGTCCCCTCACAGGAATCCAAGAGACCCAGTACTTC.